The rows below give T cell receptor beta chains drawn from one sample of a study of T cells in Graves' hyperthyroidism and ophthalmopathy. TCRdb fed the multiplex PCR reads into MiXCR, producing one record per CDR3 protein. The sample includes over 650,000 distinct CDR3 sequences, less than 20% of them seen just once. Specimen: blood. The source is a man between 18 and 29 years old with Graves' hyperthyroidism. Both conserved end residues are part of each CDR3. Each record gives: CDR3 DNA, CDR3 protein, V gene, D gene, J gene, clone size. A D gene is named only where the DNA matches it firmly. Clone sizes are given selectively: once, few, many, or a class where the clone is expanded.

cdr3_nt: TGTGCCAGTTTAGAGTACGGATCCAACATTCAGTACTTC
cdr3_aa: CASLEYGSNIQYF
v_call: TRBV12-3/TRBV12-4
d_call: .
j_call: TRBJ2-4
clone_size: few

cdr3_nt: TGCGCCAGCAGCCAAGGGGCCGGGACGCCTTTAAGGAACACCGGGGAGCTGTTTTTT
cdr3_aa: CASSQGAGTPLRNTGELFF
v_call: TRBV4-1
d_call: .
j_call: TRBJ2-2
clone_size: few

cdr3_nt: TGTGCCAGCAGTGAATTAGACAGGACGGCCGAGCAGTACTTC
cdr3_aa: CASSELDRTAEQYF
v_call: TRBV6-1
d_call: .
j_call: TRBJ2-7
clone_size: few

cdr3_nt: TGTGCCAGCAAGCCGGGTAACACCTACGAGCAGTACTTC
cdr3_aa: CASKPGNTYEQYF
v_call: TRBV2
d_call: .
j_call: TRBJ2-7
clone_size: many

cdr3_nt: TGTGCCAGCAGTTACTCGATAGAAGGACTAGCGGTCACCGGGGAGCTGTTTTTT
cdr3_aa: CASSYSIEGLAVTGELFF
v_call: TRBV6-5
d_call: TRBD2
j_call: TRBJ2-2
clone_size: .

cdr3_nt: TGCGCCAGCAGCCAAGAAGAGGGGGTCCGCAATCAGCCCCAGCATTTT
cdr3_aa: CASSQEEGVRNQPQHF
v_call: TRBV4-1
d_call: .
j_call: TRBJ1-5
clone_size: .

cdr3_nt: TGTGCCAGAAAGAACACCGGGGAGCTGTTTTTT
cdr3_aa: CARKNTGELFF
v_call: TRBV2
d_call: .
j_call: TRBJ2-2
clone_size: .

cdr3_nt: TGTGCCAGCAGTTACTCGACGTCGGCCGTCAGCACAGATACGCAGTATTTT
cdr3_aa: CASSYSTSAVSTDTQYF
v_call: TRBV6-2/TRBV6-3
d_call: .
j_call: TRBJ2-3
clone_size: many

cdr3_nt: TGCGCCAGCAGCTTGACCGGCGTGAGCTCCTACGAGCAGTACTTC
cdr3_aa: CASSLTGVSSYEQYF
v_call: TRBV5-1
d_call: .
j_call: TRBJ2-7
clone_size: .

cdr3_nt: TGTGCCAGCAAGGGCCGGGGACAGGGCCACGAGCAGTACTTC
cdr3_aa: CASKGRGQGHEQYF
v_call: TRBV28
d_call: TRBD1
j_call: TRBJ2-7
clone_size: .

cdr3_nt: TGCGCCAGCAGCCCCGGGGTGAGGGGGAATGAAAAACTGTTTTTT
cdr3_aa: CASSPGVRGNEKLFF
v_call: TRBV5-1
d_call: .
j_call: TRBJ1-4
clone_size: few

cdr3_nt: TGTGCCAGCAGCCCATCCCCCGGGTGGACAGGGGGAGCCGAAAAACTGTTTTTT
cdr3_aa: CASSPSPGWTGGAEKLFF
v_call: TRBV4-2
d_call: TRBD1
j_call: TRBJ1-4
clone_size: few

cdr3_nt: TGTGCCAGCAGCGTAGGTCTAGCGGGGAGGTACAATGAGCAGTTCTTC
cdr3_aa: CASSVGLAGRYNEQFF
v_call: TRBV9
d_call: TRBD2
j_call: TRBJ2-1
clone_size: many

cdr3_nt: TGTGCCAGCAGCGACTTTCTAGCGGGAGGGATCAATGAGCAGTTCTTC
cdr3_aa: CASSDFLAGGINEQFF
v_call: TRBV2
d_call: TRBD2
j_call: TRBJ2-1
clone_size: many

cdr3_nt: TGCAGTGCTCAAGGGACTAGCGGGATTGATACGCAGTATTTT
cdr3_aa: CSAQGTSGIDTQYF
v_call: TRBV20-1
d_call: TRBD2
j_call: TRBJ2-3
clone_size: many

cdr3_nt: TGTGCCAGCAGCTTAATAACAACCAGCTACAATGAGCAGTTCTTC
cdr3_aa: CASSLITTSYNEQFF
v_call: TRBV11-2
d_call: .
j_call: TRBJ2-1
clone_size: .

cdr3_nt: TGTGCCAGCAGCTTCGGGGCCTCACACAATGAGCAGTTCTTC
cdr3_aa: CASSFGASHNEQFF
v_call: TRBV7-9
d_call: .
j_call: TRBJ2-1
clone_size: .

cdr3_nt: TGTGCCAGCAGCTTAACGAGGTTGGAGGGAGTTGAGTTCTTC
cdr3_aa: CASSLTRLEGVEFF
v_call: TRBV7-3
d_call: .
j_call: TRBJ2-1
clone_size: few

cdr3_nt: TGTGCCTGGAATCGGGATAGGGGTTGGACCGGGGAGCTGTTTTTT
cdr3_aa: CAWNRDRGWTGELFF
v_call: TRBV30
d_call: .
j_call: TRBJ2-2
clone_size: many

cdr3_nt: TGTGCCTGGAGTGTAATAGGGAACACTGAAGCTTTCTTT
cdr3_aa: CAWSVIGNTEAFF
v_call: TRBV30
d_call: .
j_call: TRBJ1-1
clone_size: many

cdr3_nt: TGTGCCAGCAGTTCGACCCCCCGAGACTGGGTAGATAATGAAAAACTGTTTTTT
cdr3_aa: CASSSTPRDWVDNEKLFF
v_call: TRBV28
d_call: .
j_call: TRBJ1-4
clone_size: .

cdr3_nt: TGCGCCAGCAGCCCCTCAGCGGGAGCCGCGGCCATTCAGTACTTC
cdr3_aa: CASSPSAGAAAIQYF
v_call: TRBV4-1
d_call: TRBD2
j_call: TRBJ2-4
clone_size: .

cdr3_nt: TGTGCCAGCCGGACAGAACCCCAAGAGACCCAGTACTTC
cdr3_aa: CASRTEPQETQYF
v_call: TRBV11-3
d_call: .
j_call: TRBJ2-5
clone_size: many

cdr3_nt: TGTGCCAGCATCGACCGCGGGGGGTACCAAGAGACCCAGTACTTC
cdr3_aa: CASIDRGGYQETQYF
v_call: TRBV16
d_call: TRBD2
j_call: TRBJ2-5
clone_size: .

cdr3_nt: TGTGCCAGCAGCTCCGGACAGGGTCGGGTCTTGGACGAGCAGTACTTC
cdr3_aa: CASSSGQGRVLDEQYF
v_call: TRBV11-1
d_call: TRBD1
j_call: TRBJ2-7
clone_size: .

cdr3_nt: TGTGCCAGCAGTTACTCCCTTCGACTAGGTTTGCGCGAGCAGTACTTC
cdr3_aa: CASSYSLRLGLREQYF
v_call: TRBV6-5
d_call: .
j_call: TRBJ2-7
clone_size: .

cdr3_nt: TGTGCCAGCAGTGATCCCCACGGGGGGAGCACAGATACGCAGTATTTT
cdr3_aa: CASSDPHGGSTDTQYF
v_call: TRBV25-1
d_call: TRBD2
j_call: TRBJ2-3
clone_size: .

cdr3_nt: TGTGCCAGTAGTATAGACAGGGGGCGGTCCTACGAGCAGTACTTC
cdr3_aa: CASSIDRGRSYEQYF
v_call: TRBV19
d_call: TRBD1
j_call: TRBJ2-7
clone_size: .

cdr3_nt: TGCAGCGTTGAAGGGTTATGGGCAGCCGGGACTAGCGGAAGTAATGAGCAGTTCTTC
cdr3_aa: CSVEGLWAAGTSGSNEQFF
v_call: TRBV29-1
d_call: TRBD2
j_call: TRBJ2-1
clone_size: .

cdr3_nt: TGCAGCGTTGAAGACACGCCCGGGACTAGCGGGAGGGCCGCCGGGGAGCTGTTTTTT
cdr3_aa: CSVEDTPGTSGRAAGELFF
v_call: TRBV29-1
d_call: TRBD2
j_call: TRBJ2-2
clone_size: few

cdr3_nt: TGTGCCAGCAGTGGACCAGGGACAGATACGCAGTATTTT
cdr3_aa: CASSGPGTDTQYF
v_call: TRBV28
d_call: .
j_call: TRBJ2-3
clone_size: few

cdr3_nt: TGCGCCAGCAGCCAAGATTACAGAGATAACTATGGCTACACCTTC
cdr3_aa: CASSQDYRDNYGYTF
v_call: TRBV4-1
d_call: .
j_call: TRBJ1-2
clone_size: few

cdr3_nt: TGTGCCAGCAGTTTCACTCGGACAGGGGGCGCAGGGTTTACCTTC
cdr3_aa: CASSFTRTGGAGFTF
v_call: TRBV27
d_call: TRBD1
j_call: TRBJ1-2
clone_size: few

cdr3_nt: TGCGCCAGCAGCCTCAACCCCGGGGACCCCAAACTCTACGAGCAGTACTTC
cdr3_aa: CASSLNPGDPKLYEQYF
v_call: TRBV5-1
d_call: .
j_call: TRBJ2-7
clone_size: few

cdr3_nt: TGCGCCAGCACCCTCCCCCGGGACGAGCAGTACTTC
cdr3_aa: CASTLPRDEQYF
v_call: TRBV10-2
d_call: .
j_call: TRBJ2-7
clone_size: few

cdr3_nt: TGCAGCGTCAGGGGAAGCAATCAGCCCCAGCATTTT
cdr3_aa: CSVRGSNQPQHF
v_call: TRBV29-1
d_call: .
j_call: TRBJ1-5
clone_size: few

cdr3_nt: TGTGCCTGGAGTGCTGGAAGGGGAAAATTCTACGAGCAGTACTTC
cdr3_aa: CAWSAGRGKFYEQYF
v_call: TRBV30
d_call: .
j_call: TRBJ2-7
clone_size: many

cdr3_nt: TGTGCCAGCATTTCAGGACAGGCCAAGGCGTGGGAGACCCAGTACTTC
cdr3_aa: CASISGQAKAWETQYF
v_call: TRBV6-2/TRBV6-3
d_call: TRBD1
j_call: TRBJ2-5
clone_size: few

cdr3_nt: TGTGCCAGCAGTTTGGCCGCGGTCGGTCGAGACGATTCCTACACCTTC
cdr3_aa: CASSLAAVGRDDSYTF
v_call: TRBV28
d_call: .
j_call: TRBJ1-2
clone_size: .

cdr3_nt: TGTGCCAGCAGCCCGTCAGGGGAGTCGACTAGCGGGAACTACAATGAGCAGTTCTTC
cdr3_aa: CASSPSGESTSGNYNEQFF
v_call: TRBV14
d_call: TRBD2
j_call: TRBJ2-1
clone_size: .

cdr3_nt: TGTGCCAGCTCACCACCTCCCCTAGCGGGAGAGCAGTTCTTC
cdr3_aa: CASSPPPLAGEQFF
v_call: TRBV18
d_call: TRBD2
j_call: TRBJ2-1
clone_size: many

cdr3_nt: TGTGCCAGCAGCTTGGAACCGGGACTCACGTCCGAGCAGTACTTC
cdr3_aa: CASSLEPGLTSEQYF
v_call: TRBV7-8
d_call: .
j_call: TRBJ2-7
clone_size: many

cdr3_nt: TGTGCCAGCAGTTCCGGGACAGGTATCTCTGGAAACACCATATATTTT
cdr3_aa: CASSSGTGISGNTIYF
v_call: TRBV5-6
d_call: TRBD1
j_call: TRBJ1-3
clone_size: .

cdr3_nt: TGTGCCAGCAGCCAAGCTGCGGGGCTTCCAGAGACCCAGTACTTC
cdr3_aa: CASSQAAGLPETQYF
v_call: TRBV3-1
d_call: .
j_call: TRBJ2-5
clone_size: .

cdr3_nt: TGTGCCTGGAGTGTGGGCGGGAGGGGCTACGAGCAGTACTTC
cdr3_aa: CAWSVGGRGYEQYF
v_call: TRBV30
d_call: TRBD2
j_call: TRBJ2-7
clone_size: many

cdr3_nt: TGTGCCAGCAGCCAAAAACCGGGACGGTCCTACGAGCAGTACTTC
cdr3_aa: CASSQKPGRSYEQYF
v_call: TRBV3-1
d_call: .
j_call: TRBJ2-7
clone_size: once

cdr3_nt: TGTGCCAGCGGCTGGACTAGCGGGAGGGCCAACGAGCAGTACTTC
cdr3_aa: CASGWTSGRANEQYF
v_call: TRBV7-6
d_call: TRBD2
j_call: TRBJ2-7
clone_size: few

cdr3_nt: TGTGCCAGTCTAGGTGGGGAGAACACCGGGGAGCTGTTTTTT
cdr3_aa: CASLGGENTGELFF
v_call: TRBV6-1
d_call: .
j_call: TRBJ2-2
clone_size: .